This T cell receptor (beta chain) was identified during a study of T cells in Graves' hyperthyroidism and ophthalmopathy. Study-wide results and limits: The model's output predicted ophthalmopathy at a median of around 7 months prior to onset. Most clonotypes expanded in the thyroid (above 0.001) were also present in blood.

TCR beta CDR3 regions were amplified from RNA. Researchers ran a first-round RT-PCR on the TCR CDR3 using the HTBI primer set. TCRdb re-derived calls from the multiplex PCR reads in MiXCR, one entry per CDR3 protein. The data contain approximately 610,000 distinct CDR3 sequences, roughly 14% of them singletons. This clonotype was counted a few times. What it binds is not known. Germline trimming cut 5 bases from V and 14 bases from J; bases unmatched to any gene: 7. This CDR3 has 12 residues. The diagnostic basis comprised clinical symptoms, serum thyroxine and TRAb, thyroid ultrasound and orbital computed tomography.

This TCR derives from a woman between 40 and 50 years old with Graves' ophthalmopathy. Sequencing input: blood. The chain recombines TRBV12-3 or TRBV12-4 with TRBJ2-3; 10 bases match TRBD2. CDR3 region: CASSPSGGHAYF. CDR3 nucleotide sequence: TGTGCCAGCAGTCCTAGCGGGGGACATGCGTATTTT.